This passage covers 11 T cell receptor beta chains from one sample sequenced in a study of blood T cell repertoires in COVID-19. Clones were sequenced by immunoSEQ multiplex PCR, and TCRdb holds only the in-frame ones, with some missing. The sample lists about 260,000 clones, 75% to 90% occurring once. Sequenced input: peripheral blood. These receptors were collected from a middle-aged woman with acute or convalescent COVID-19.

V usage is TRBV7-9 and J usage is TRBJ1-2, with 9 bases lining up with TRBD1. Trimming at V came to 5 bases and at J to 6 bases, leaving 7 bases not matched to a gene. Germline CDR1 is SEHNR and CDR2 is FQNEAQ (reference sequence). This CDR3 comprises 14 residues. The CDR3 is CASSMGTGSHGYTF. The CDR3 nucleotides read TGTGCCAGCAGCATGGGGACAGGGAGTCATGGCTACACCTTC. The whole variable domain, filled in from reference TRBV7-9 and TRBJ1-2, reads DTGVSQNPRHKITKRGQNVTFRCDPISEHNRLYWYRQTLGQGPEFLTYFQNEAQLEKSRLLSDRFSAERPKGSFSTLEIQRTEQGDSAMYLCASSMGTGSHGYTFGSGTRLTVV.

This sequence joins TRBV6-2 or TRBV6-3 and TRBJ1-4, with D unresolved. Trimming pared 6 bases from V and 3 bases from J, leaving 11 bases between. Germline V lookup: CDR1 MNHEY, CDR2 SVGEGT. CDR3 length: 14 amino acids. The CDR3 spells CASSSTWPNEKLFF. CDR3 in DNA: TGTGCCAGCAGCTCCACCTGGCCTAATGAAAAACTGTTTTTT.

This chain connects TRBV5-4 to TRBJ2-2; D is possibly TRBD2 (6 bases). Germline V CDR1 and CDR2: SGHNT, YYREEE (reference sequence). This CDR3 region has 14 residues. The ends were cut back, 3 bases at V and 5 bases at J, with 11 bases in the middle. The CDR3 loop is CASSYGGKTGELFF. Here the CDR3 DNA reads TGTGCCAGCAGCTATGGGGGGAAAACCGGGGAGCTGTTTTTT. Complete variable domain (other parts from reference TRBV5-4 and TRBJ2-2): ETGVTQSPTHLIKTRGQQVTLRCSSQSGHNTVSWYQQALGQGPQFIFQYYREEENGRGNFPPRFSGLQFPNYSSELNVNALELDDSALYLCASSYGGKTGELFFGEGSRLTVL.

The V and J genes are TRBV5-1 and TRBJ1-2; no firm D call. CDR3 length equals 13 residues. Germline values: CDR1 SGHRS, CDR2 YFSETQ. Trimming stripped 2 bases from V and 4 bases from J, with 9 bases between. The CDR3 is CASSFDTSYGYTF. Written as DNA, the CDR3 is TGCGCCAGCAGCTTTGACACTTCCTATGGCTACACCTTC.

The V gene is TRBV10-3, the J gene TRBJ1-2; TRBD1 matches at 9 bases. With V trimmed by 4 bases and J by 2 bases, 8 bases remained unmatched. The CDR3 length is 16 residues. In germline, CDR1 is ENHRY, CDR2 SYGVKD. This CDR3 reads CAISVGRDRDNYGYTF. As DNA, the CDR3 is TGTGCCATCAGTGTGGGACGGGACAGGGACAACTATGGCTACACCTTC.

This clone appeared a single time. This chain uses TRBV6-5 with TRBJ2-4; D not certain. Germline V gives CDR1 MNHEY, CDR2 SVGAGI. Trimming cost V 5 bases and J 6 bases, with 11 bases left between them. CDR3 length: 13 amino acids. DNA for the CDR3: TGTGCCAGCAGTCCTCCTACCGGAAACATTCAGTACTTC. Its translation is CASSPPTGNIQYF.

This clone was picked up one time. The chain has TRBV5-8 and TRBJ1-5, with D maybe TRBD1 (6 bases). The CDR3 runs to 16 residues. CDR1 is SGHTS and CDR2 is YDEGEE in the germline V gene. The ends were cut back, 7 bases at V and 4 bases at J, with 21 bases in the middle. CDR3 residues: CASSAGADRSNQPQHF. In DNA form, the CDR3 reads TGTGCCAGCTCGGCGGGAGCTGACAGGAGTAATCAGCCCCAGCATTTT.

This sequence joins TRBV29-1 and TRBJ1-2; a possible D gene is TRBD1 (5 bases). Trimming took 3 bases from V and 2 from J, leaving 10 bases between them. CDR1 and CDR2 (germline): SQVTM, ANQGSEA. The CDR3 sequence is 13 residues long. In DNA, the CDR3 is TGCAGCGTTGATGGGACTGCCAACTATGGCTACACCTTC. This translates into CSVDGTANYGYTF.

The V gene is TRBV12-3 or TRBV12-4, the J gene TRBJ1-6; D remains unclear. The CDR3 runs 11 residues. V lost 5 bases, J lost 8 bases, and 4 bases lay in between. This CDR3 reads CASSGDSPLHF. DNA for the CDR3: TGTGCCAGCAGTGGAGATTCACCCCTCCACTTT.

This rearrangement joins TRBV7-6 to TRBJ2-3; 10 bases match TRBD2. Germline V gene sequence: CDR1 SGHVS, CDR2 FNYEAQ. The CDR3 length is 16 residues. Trimming removed 1 base from V and 3 bases from J; junction bases left unmatched: 4. The CDR3 DNA reads TGTGCCAGCAGCTTAGAGGCTAGCGGGGGAACAGATACGCAGTATTTT. Translating gives CASSLEASGGTDTQYF.

The chain employs TRBV9 and TRBJ1-1, with D unclear. The CDR3 covers 12 residues. V gave up 0 bases and J gave up 6 bases, with 6 bases separating them. Germline loops: CDR1 SGDLS, CDR2 YYNGEE. CDR3 sequence (DNA): TGTGCCAGCAGCGTAGAGACTGCTGAAGCTTTCTTT. Translation gives CASSVETAEAFF.